This T cell receptor (beta chain) was retrieved from a study of shared clonotypes between healthy human individuals. Findings and caveats of the study: The study's rarefaction showed incomplete sorted-subset sequencing despite large depth. Clonotype sharing among donors, it was expected, would be affected by sequencing depth. In general, naive subsets displayed greater estimated richness than memory subsets did.

About this clone: Its antigen is not identified.

CDR1 is GTSNPN and CDR2 is SVGIG in the germline V gene (reference sequence). This CDR3 comprises 14 residues. The V and J ends lost 5 bases and 7 bases respectively, with 20 bases between them. A 200 ng quantity of DNA, 30,000 to 35,000 T cell genomes, went into the sorted-subset replicate PCRs. Only in-frame clones appear in the TCRdb table, and some are missing; sequencing was by immunoSEQ multiplex PCR. The sample holds roughly 2.4 million clones; roughly 95% are singletons and the top ten take approximately 0.13%. The sequencing input was naive CD4+ T cells sorted from blood. Subset reported: CD45RA+ positively selected. This chain links TRBV30 with TRBJ2-5; TRBD1 might be the D (6 bases). This sequence originates from a man aged 18 to 29 in good health. The CDR3 sequence: CAWDRGQLGGTQYF. The CDR3 bases are TGTGCCTGGGACCGAGGACAGCTTGGAGGGACCCAGTACTTC. Combining the CDR3 with reference TRBV30 and TRBJ2-5 gives the whole variable domain SQTIHQWPATLVQPVGSPLSLECTVEGTSNPNLYWYRQAAGRGLQLLFYSVGIGQISSEVPQNLSASRPQDRQFILSSKKLLLSDSGFYLCAWDRGQLGGTQYFGPGTRLLVL.